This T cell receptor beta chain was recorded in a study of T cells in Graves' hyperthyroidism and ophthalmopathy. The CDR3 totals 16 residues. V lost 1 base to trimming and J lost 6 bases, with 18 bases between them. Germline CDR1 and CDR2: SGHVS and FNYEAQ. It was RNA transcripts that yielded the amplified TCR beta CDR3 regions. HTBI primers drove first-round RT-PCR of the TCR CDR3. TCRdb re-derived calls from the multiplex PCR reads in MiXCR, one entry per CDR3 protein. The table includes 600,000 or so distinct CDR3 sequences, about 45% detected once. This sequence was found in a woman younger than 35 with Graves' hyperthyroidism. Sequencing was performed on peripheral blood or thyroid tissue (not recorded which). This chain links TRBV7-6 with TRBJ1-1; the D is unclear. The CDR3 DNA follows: TGTGCCAGCAGCTTAGGGGCCTCAAAAGGGCTTGCTGAAGCTTTCTTT. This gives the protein CASSLGASKGLAEAFF.